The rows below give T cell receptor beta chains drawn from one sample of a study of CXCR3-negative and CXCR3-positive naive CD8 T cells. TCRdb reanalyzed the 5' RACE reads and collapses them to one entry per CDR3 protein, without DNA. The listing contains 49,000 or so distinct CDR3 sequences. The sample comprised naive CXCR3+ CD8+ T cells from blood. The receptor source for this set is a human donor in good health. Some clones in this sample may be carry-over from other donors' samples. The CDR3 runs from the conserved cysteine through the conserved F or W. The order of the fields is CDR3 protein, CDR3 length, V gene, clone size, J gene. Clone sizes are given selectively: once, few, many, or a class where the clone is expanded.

CDR3aa: CASSLETDRIQYF
len: 13
v_gene: TRBV4-1
abundance: -
j_gene: TRBJ2-4

CDR3aa: CASRSGTGENQPQHF
len: 15
v_gene: TRBV12-3/TRBV12-4
abundance: -
j_gene: TRBJ1-5

CDR3aa: CASSYSTSGGPYNEQFF
len: 17
v_gene: TRBV6-2/TRBV6-3
abundance: -
j_gene: TRBJ2-1

CDR3aa: CASSLHRGDGYTF
len: 13
v_gene: TRBV27
abundance: -
j_gene: TRBJ1-2

CDR3aa: CASSYSGQYYEQYF
len: 14
v_gene: TRBV6-6
abundance: -
j_gene: TRBJ2-7

CDR3aa: CSARIIQGANTGELFF
len: 16
v_gene: TRBV20-1
abundance: -
j_gene: TRBJ2-2

CDR3aa: CASSLGQGYNEQFF
len: 14
v_gene: TRBV13
abundance: -
j_gene: TRBJ2-1

CDR3aa: CASSLGGVSYNEQFF
len: 15
v_gene: TRBV7-6
abundance: -
j_gene: TRBJ2-1

CDR3aa: CASSQVILSGGTNDNEQFF
len: 19
v_gene: TRBV3-1
abundance: -
j_gene: TRBJ2-1

CDR3aa: CSARDYVGLLGINSPLHF
len: 18
v_gene: TRBV20-1
abundance: -
j_gene: TRBJ1-6

CDR3aa: CASSHPGQGDYGANVLTF
len: 18
v_gene: TRBV13
abundance: -
j_gene: TRBJ2-6

CDR3aa: CSVEDRGYNEQFF
len: 13
v_gene: TRBV29-1
abundance: -
j_gene: TRBJ2-1

CDR3aa: CASSQDGTTYEQYF
len: 14
v_gene: TRBV4-2
abundance: -
j_gene: TRBJ2-7

CDR3aa: CSAARTGEFGANVLTF
len: 16
v_gene: TRBV29-1
abundance: -
j_gene: TRBJ2-6

CDR3aa: CATARDSTYEQYF
len: 13
v_gene: TRBV7-9
abundance: -
j_gene: TRBJ2-7

CDR3aa: CASRRREGEETQYF
len: 14
v_gene: TRBV12-3/TRBV12-4
abundance: -
j_gene: TRBJ2-5

CDR3aa: CASRWTGPTDTQYF
len: 14
v_gene: TRBV12-3/TRBV12-4
abundance: -
j_gene: TRBJ2-3

CDR3aa: CASSVGQSYEQYF
len: 13
v_gene: TRBV12-3/TRBV12-4
abundance: -
j_gene: TRBJ2-7

CDR3aa: CASSPTGVATNEKLFF
len: 16
v_gene: TRBV28
abundance: -
j_gene: TRBJ1-4

CDR3aa: CSARHAGGGYEQYF
len: 14
v_gene: TRBV20-1
abundance: -
j_gene: TRBJ2-7

CDR3aa: CASSFGVWNEQFF
len: 13
v_gene: TRBV7-2
abundance: -
j_gene: TRBJ2-1

CDR3aa: CASATGLNIQYF
len: 12
v_gene: TRBV12-3/TRBV12-4
abundance: -
j_gene: TRBJ2-4

CDR3aa: CASSRARESTGELFF
len: 15
v_gene: TRBV21-1
abundance: -
j_gene: TRBJ2-2

CDR3aa: CASSQLPRGETQYF
len: 14
v_gene: TRBV7-7
abundance: -
j_gene: TRBJ2-5

CDR3aa: CASSFSRVSNEQFF
len: 14
v_gene: TRBV27
abundance: -
j_gene: TRBJ2-1

CDR3aa: CASSRDGGVIDPNQPQHF
len: 18
v_gene: TRBV6-2/TRBV6-3
abundance: -
j_gene: TRBJ1-5

CDR3aa: CASSRTGLLQETQYF
len: 15
v_gene: TRBV7-3
abundance: -
j_gene: TRBJ2-5

CDR3aa: CASYLRGTHNEQFF
len: 14
v_gene: TRBV28
abundance: -
j_gene: TRBJ2-1

CDR3aa: CASSLSGGPYNEQFF
len: 15
v_gene: TRBV12-3/TRBV12-4
abundance: medium-sized
j_gene: TRBJ2-1

CDR3aa: CASRITGGEEEQYF
len: 14
v_gene: TRBV28
abundance: -
j_gene: TRBJ2-7

CDR3aa: CASSAGGQGFSPNEQFF
len: 17
v_gene: TRBV5-1
abundance: -
j_gene: TRBJ2-1

CDR3aa: CASSSPTGEQFF
len: 12
v_gene: TRBV7-2
abundance: -
j_gene: TRBJ2-1

CDR3aa: CASSVGTEPSYEQYF
len: 15
v_gene: TRBV7-2
abundance: -
j_gene: TRBJ2-7